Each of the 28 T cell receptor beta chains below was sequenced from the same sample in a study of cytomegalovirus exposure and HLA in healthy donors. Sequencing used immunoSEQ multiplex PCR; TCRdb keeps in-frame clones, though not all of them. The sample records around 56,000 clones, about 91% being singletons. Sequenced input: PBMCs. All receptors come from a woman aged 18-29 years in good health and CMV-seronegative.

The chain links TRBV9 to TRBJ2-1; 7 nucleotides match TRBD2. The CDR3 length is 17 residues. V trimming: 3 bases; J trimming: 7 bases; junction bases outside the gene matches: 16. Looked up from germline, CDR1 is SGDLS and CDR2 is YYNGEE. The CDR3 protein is CASSATGGSGPTNEQFF. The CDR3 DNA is TGTGCCAGCAGCGCCACCGGGGGGAGCGGACCTACGAATGAGCAGTTCTTC.

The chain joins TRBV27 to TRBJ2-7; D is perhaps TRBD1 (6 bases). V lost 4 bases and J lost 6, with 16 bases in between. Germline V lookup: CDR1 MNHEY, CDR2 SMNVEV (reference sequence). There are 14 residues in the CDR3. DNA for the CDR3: TGTGCCAGCAGTTCCGCCGGGACAACGGCCGAGCAGTACTTC. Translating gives CASSSAGTTAEQYF.

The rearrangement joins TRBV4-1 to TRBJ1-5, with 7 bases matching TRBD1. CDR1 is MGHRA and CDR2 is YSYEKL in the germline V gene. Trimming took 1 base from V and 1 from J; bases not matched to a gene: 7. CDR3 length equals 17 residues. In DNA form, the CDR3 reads TGCGCCAGCAGCCAAGTTGTGGCAGGGGGAAGCAATCAGCCCCAGCATTTT. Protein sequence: CASSQVVAGGSNQPQHF.

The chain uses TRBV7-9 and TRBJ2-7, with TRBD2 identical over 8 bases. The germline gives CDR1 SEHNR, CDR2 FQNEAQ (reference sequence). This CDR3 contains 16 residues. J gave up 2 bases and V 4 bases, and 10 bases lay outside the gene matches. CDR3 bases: TGTGCCAGCAGCTCATCAACTAGCGGAGCAACCTACGAGCAGTACTTC. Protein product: CASSSSTSGATYEQYF.

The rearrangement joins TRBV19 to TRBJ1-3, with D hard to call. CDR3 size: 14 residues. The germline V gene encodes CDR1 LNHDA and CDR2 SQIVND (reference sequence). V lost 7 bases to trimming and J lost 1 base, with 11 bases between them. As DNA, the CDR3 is TGTGCCAGTACTGACCCCGGGTCTGGAAACACCATATATTTT. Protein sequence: CASTDPGSGNTIYF.

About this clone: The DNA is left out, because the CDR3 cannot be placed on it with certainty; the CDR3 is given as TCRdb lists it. The CDR3 spells CASSKVAIGTSGYEQYF. V and J are TRBV21-1 and TRBJ2-7; the DNA was not compared with TRBD2, the D call given in the table. TRBV21-1 is flagged as a pseudogene. The CDR3 is made up of 17 amino acids, end residues included.

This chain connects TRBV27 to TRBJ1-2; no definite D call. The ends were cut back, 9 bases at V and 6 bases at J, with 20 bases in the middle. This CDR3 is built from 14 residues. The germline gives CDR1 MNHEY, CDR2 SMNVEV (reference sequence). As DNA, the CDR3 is TGTGCCAGAGGCGCGGAGTGGGCGGGTAATGGCTACACCTTC. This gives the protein CARGAEWAGNGYTF.

CDR3 amino acids: CASSRGLLNTEAFF. The CDR3, as DNA: TGTGCCAGCAGTAGGGGACTCTTGAACACTGAAGCTTTCTTT. This chain connects TRBV27 to TRBJ1-1, with D perhaps matching TRBD1 (5 bases). Germline V gene data show CDR1 as MNHEY and CDR2 as SMNVEV (reference sequence). The CDR3 length is 14 residues. Trimming pared 5 bases from V and 0 bases from J, leaving 10 bases between.

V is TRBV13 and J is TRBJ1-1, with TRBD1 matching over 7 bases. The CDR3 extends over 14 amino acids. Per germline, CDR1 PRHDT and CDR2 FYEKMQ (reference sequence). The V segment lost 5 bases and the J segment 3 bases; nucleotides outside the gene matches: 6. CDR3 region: CASSPQGYHTEAFF. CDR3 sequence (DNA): TGTGCCAGCAGCCCACAGGGGTATCACACTGAAGCTTTCTTT.

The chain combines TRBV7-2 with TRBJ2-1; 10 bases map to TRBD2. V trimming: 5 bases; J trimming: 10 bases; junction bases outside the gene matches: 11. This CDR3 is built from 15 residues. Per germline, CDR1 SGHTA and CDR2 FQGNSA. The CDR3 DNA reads TGTGCCAGCAGCCCCAGCGGGAGGGCTACCTGGGAGCAGTTCTTC. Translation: CASSPSGRATWEQFF.

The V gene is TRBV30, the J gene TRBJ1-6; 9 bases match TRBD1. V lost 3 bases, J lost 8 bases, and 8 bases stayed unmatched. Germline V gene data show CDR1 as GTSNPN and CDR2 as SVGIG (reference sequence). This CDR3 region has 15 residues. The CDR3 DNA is TGTGCCTGGAGCCCCACCGGGACAGGGTATTCACCCCTCCACTTT. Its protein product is CAWSPTGTGYSPLHF.

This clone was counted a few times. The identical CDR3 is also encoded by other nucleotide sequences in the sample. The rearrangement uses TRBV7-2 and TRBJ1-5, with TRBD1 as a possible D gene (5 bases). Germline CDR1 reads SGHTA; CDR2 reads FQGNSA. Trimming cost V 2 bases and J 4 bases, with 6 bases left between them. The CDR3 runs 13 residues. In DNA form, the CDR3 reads TGTGCCAGCAGCTTAAGGGGAAATCAGCCCCAGCATTTT. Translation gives CASSLRGNQPQHF.

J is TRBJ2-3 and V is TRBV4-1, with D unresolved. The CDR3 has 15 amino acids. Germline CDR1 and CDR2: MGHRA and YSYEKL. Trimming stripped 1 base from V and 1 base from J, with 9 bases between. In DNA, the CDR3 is TGCGCCAGCAGCCAAGTTTTGCAGGGCACAGATACGCAGTATTTT. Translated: CASSQVLQGTDTQYF.

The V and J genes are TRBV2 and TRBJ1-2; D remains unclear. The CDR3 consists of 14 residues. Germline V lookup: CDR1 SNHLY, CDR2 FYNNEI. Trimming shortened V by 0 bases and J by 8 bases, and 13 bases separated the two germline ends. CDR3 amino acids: CASSEALRGVGYTF. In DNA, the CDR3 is TGTGCCAGCAGTGAAGCGCTTCGGGGTGTCGGCTACACCTTC. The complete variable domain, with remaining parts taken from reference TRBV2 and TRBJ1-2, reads EPEVTQTPSHQVTQMGQEVILRCVPISNHLYFYWYRQILGQKVEFLVSFYNNEISEKSEIFDDQFSVERPDGSNFTLKIRSTKLEDSAMYFCASSEALRGVGYTFGSGTRLTVV.

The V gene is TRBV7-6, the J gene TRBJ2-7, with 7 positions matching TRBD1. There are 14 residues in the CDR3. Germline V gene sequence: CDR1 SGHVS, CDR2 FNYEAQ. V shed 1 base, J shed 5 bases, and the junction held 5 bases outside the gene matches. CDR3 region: CASSLVDRVHEQYF. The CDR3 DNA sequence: TGTGCCAGCAGCTTAGTAGACAGGGTGCACGAGCAGTACTTC.

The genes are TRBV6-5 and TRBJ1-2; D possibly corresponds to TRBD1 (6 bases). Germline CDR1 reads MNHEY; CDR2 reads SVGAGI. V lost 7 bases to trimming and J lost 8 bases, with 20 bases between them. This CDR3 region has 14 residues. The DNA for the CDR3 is TGTGCCAGCATAGGGGGTGACAGAGACAGAGGCTACACCTTC. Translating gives CASIGGDRDRGYTF.

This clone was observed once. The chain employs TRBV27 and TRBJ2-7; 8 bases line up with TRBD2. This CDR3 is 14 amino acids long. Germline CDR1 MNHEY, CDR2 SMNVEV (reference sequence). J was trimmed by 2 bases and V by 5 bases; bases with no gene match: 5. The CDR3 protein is CASSPPGRAYEQYF. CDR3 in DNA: TGTGCCAGCAGTCCCCCCGGGAGGGCCTACGAGCAGTACTTC.

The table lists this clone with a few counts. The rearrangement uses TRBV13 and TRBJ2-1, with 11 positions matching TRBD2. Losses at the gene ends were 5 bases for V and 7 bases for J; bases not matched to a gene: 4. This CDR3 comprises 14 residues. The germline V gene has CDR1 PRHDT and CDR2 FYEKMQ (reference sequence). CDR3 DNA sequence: TGTGCCAGCAGCCCCCGGACTAGCGGGAATGAGCAGTTCTTC. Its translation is CASSPRTSGNEQFF.

The CDR3 loop reads CASSSVQGAYGYTF. The CDR3 DNA reads TGTGCCAGCAGCTCTGTACAGGGGGCATATGGCTACACCTTC. This chain joins TRBV5-4 and TRBJ1-2, with TRBD1 matching 9 bases. V dropped 3 bases and J dropped 5; count of bases not matched to a gene: 5. The length of the CDR3 is 14 residues. Germline-derived CDR1 and CDR2 are SGHNT and YYREEE (reference sequence).

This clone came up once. In DNA form, the CDR3 reads TGTGCCAGCAGTGGGTCGACAGGGGCCCACAATGAGCAGTTCTTC. Encoded protein: CASSGSTGAHNEQFF. This chain links TRBV28 with TRBJ2-1; TRBD1 matches 8 bases. The CDR3 runs to 15 residues. The trim removed 5 bases at V and 5 bases at J, leaving 8 bases unmatched. The germline V gene encodes CDR1 MDHEN and CDR2 SYDVKM.

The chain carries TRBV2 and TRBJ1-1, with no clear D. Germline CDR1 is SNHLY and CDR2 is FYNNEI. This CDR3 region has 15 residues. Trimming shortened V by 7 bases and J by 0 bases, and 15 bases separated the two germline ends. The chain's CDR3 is CASTLTSILNTEAFF. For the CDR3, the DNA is TGTGCCAGCACTCTGACATCGATACTGAACACTGAAGCTTTCTTT.

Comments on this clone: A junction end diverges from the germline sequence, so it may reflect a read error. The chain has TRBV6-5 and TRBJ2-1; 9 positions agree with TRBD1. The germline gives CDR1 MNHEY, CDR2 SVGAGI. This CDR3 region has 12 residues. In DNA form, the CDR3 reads TGCGCAATCGGACAGGGGTACAATGAGCAGTTCTTC. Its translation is CAIGQGYNEQFF.

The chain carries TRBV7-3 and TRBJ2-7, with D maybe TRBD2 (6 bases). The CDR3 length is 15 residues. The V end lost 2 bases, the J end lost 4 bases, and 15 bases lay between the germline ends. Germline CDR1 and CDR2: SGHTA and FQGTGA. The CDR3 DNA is TGTGCCAGCAGCTTACTTGGGGGGTCAGGTTACGAGCAGTACTTC. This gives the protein CASSLLGGSGYEQYF.

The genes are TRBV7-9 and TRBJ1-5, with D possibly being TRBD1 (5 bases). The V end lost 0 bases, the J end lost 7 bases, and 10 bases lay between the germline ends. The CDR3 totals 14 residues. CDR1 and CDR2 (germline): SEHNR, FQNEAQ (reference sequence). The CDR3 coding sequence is TGTGCCAGCAGCTTAGCCGGGGCGGGACAGCCCCAGCATTTT. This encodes CASSLAGAGQPQHF.

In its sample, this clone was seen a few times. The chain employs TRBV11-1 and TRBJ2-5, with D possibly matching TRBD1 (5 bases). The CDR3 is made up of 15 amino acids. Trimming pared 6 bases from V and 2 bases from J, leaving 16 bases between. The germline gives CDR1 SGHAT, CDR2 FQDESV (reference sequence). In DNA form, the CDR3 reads TGTGCCAGCAGTCCAGGGCTGATTCTGCAAGAGACCCAGTACTTC. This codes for CASSPGLILQETQYF. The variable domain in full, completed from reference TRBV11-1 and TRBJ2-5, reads EAEVAQSPRYKITEKSQAVAFWCDPISGHATLYWYRQILGQGPELLVQFQDESVVDDSQLPKDRFSAERLKGVDSTLKIQPAELGDSAMYLCASSPGLILQETQYFGPGTRLLVL.

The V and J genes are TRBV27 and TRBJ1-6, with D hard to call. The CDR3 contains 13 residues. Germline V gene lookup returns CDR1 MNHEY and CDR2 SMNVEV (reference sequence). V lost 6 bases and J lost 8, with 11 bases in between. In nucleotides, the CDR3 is TGTGCCAGCAGAGTCCTAAGAGATTCACCCCTCCACTTT. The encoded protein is CASRVLRDSPLHF.

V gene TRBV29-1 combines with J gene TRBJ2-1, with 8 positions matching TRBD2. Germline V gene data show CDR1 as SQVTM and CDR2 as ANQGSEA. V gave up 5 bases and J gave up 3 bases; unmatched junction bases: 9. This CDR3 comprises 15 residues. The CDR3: CSVREPGLGYNEQFF. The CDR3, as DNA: TGCAGCGTTAGAGAGCCGGGACTAGGCTACAATGAGCAGTTCTTC.

The CDR3 bases are TGTGCCAGCTCACCTAGGACAGGGGCATACAATGAGCAGTTCTTC. It is translated as CASSPRTGAYNEQFF. This sequence joins TRBV18 and TRBJ2-1, with 9 nucleotides matching TRBD1. The trim removed 3 bases at V and 4 bases at J, leaving 4 bases unmatched. Germline loops: CDR1 KGHSH, CDR2 LQKENI. The CDR3 has 15 amino acids.